The rows below give T cell receptor beta chains drawn from one sample of a study of T cells in Graves' hyperthyroidism and ophthalmopathy. TCRdb re-analysed the multiplex PCR reads in MiXCR, keeping a single row per CDR3 protein. The sample carries fewer than 650,000 distinct CDR3 sequences, 12% to 15% recorded once. The sample taken for sequencing was blood. Receptors originate from a woman aged 40 to 50 with Graves' hyperthyroidism. Each CDR3 is given with its conserved first and last residue. D genes are given only for firm matches. A clone size is listed for some rows: how often the clone was seen (once, few, many), or a class if it is expanded.

CDR3 DNA: TGCGCCAGCAGCCGCCTTCCTGAGGACAGGGGAGGTGAAGCTTTCTTT; CDR3 protein: CASSRLPEDRGGEAFF; clone size: few; D gene: TRBD1; V gene: TRBV12-3/TRBV12-4; CDR3 length: 16; J gene: TRBJ1-1
CDR3 DNA: TGTGCCAGCTCACTGACACTGTACGAGCAGTACTTC; CDR3 protein: CASSLTLYEQYF; clone size: many; D gene: -; V gene: TRBV18; CDR3 length: 12; J gene: TRBJ2-7
CDR3 DNA: TGCGCCAGCAGCCAAGGGGGCGGACAGGGGGAAGAGACCCAGTACTTC; CDR3 protein: CASSQGGGQGEETQYF; clone size: few; D gene: TRBD1; V gene: TRBV4-1; CDR3 length: 16; J gene: TRBJ2-5
CDR3 DNA: TGTGCCAGCAGCTTGGAAGGGGGGCCAGCTTTCTTT; CDR3 protein: CASSLEGGPAFF; clone size: many; D gene: -; V gene: TRBV11-3; CDR3 length: 12; J gene: TRBJ1-1
CDR3 DNA: TGTGCCAGCTGCTGTTCGGACCTCGGTGCCAACGTCCTGACTTTC; CDR3 protein: CASCCSDLGANVLTF; clone size: few; D gene: -; V gene: TRBV25-1; CDR3 length: 15; J gene: TRBJ2-6
CDR3 DNA: TGTGCCAGCAGTTACTCACGGGGCGTTAATGCTTTCTTT; CDR3 protein: CASSYSRGVNAFF; clone size: many; D gene: -; V gene: TRBV6-2/TRBV6-3; CDR3 length: 13; J gene: TRBJ1-1
CDR3 DNA: TGCAGCGCCCGGGGAGGTAGCGGCACAGATACGCAGTATTTT; CDR3 protein: CSARGGSGTDTQYF; clone size: few; D gene: -; V gene: TRBV29-1; CDR3 length: 14; J gene: TRBJ2-3
CDR3 DNA: TGTGCCAGTAGTGATGACAGGGGGCGAAGCACCGGGGAGCTGTTTTTT; CDR3 protein: CASSDDRGRSTGELFF; clone size: -; D gene: TRBD1; V gene: TRBV19; CDR3 length: 16; J gene: TRBJ2-2
CDR3 DNA: TGCAGTGCTAGTAGGGCAGGGTACGAAAAACTGTTTTTT; CDR3 protein: CSASRAGYEKLFF; clone size: few; D gene: -; V gene: TRBV20-1; CDR3 length: 13; J gene: TRBJ1-4
CDR3 DNA: TGTGCCAGCCGTCTAGCGGCAAGCTCCTACGAGCAGTACTTC; CDR3 protein: CASRLAASSYEQYF; clone size: -; D gene: TRBD2; V gene: TRBV19; CDR3 length: 14; J gene: TRBJ2-7
CDR3 DNA: TGTGCCAGCAGTTTCGCGGGGGCCGAAGATACGCAGTATTTT; CDR3 protein: CASSFAGAEDTQYF; clone size: many; D gene: -; V gene: TRBV27; CDR3 length: 14; J gene: TRBJ2-3
CDR3 DNA: TGCAGTGGCGCGAACAGGAACCACAATGAGCAGTTCTTC; CDR3 protein: CSGANRNHNEQFF; clone size: many; D gene: -; V gene: TRBV20-1; CDR3 length: 13; J gene: TRBJ2-1
CDR3 DNA: TGTGCCAGCAGCTTAGCGTTAGCTAGCGGGAGCCCCTACAATGAGCAGTTCTTC; CDR3 protein: CASSLALASGSPYNEQFF; clone size: many; D gene: TRBD2; V gene: TRBV7-6; CDR3 length: 18; J gene: TRBJ2-1
CDR3 DNA: TGCGCCAGCAGCCCCGGGTTAGCGGAAGACAATGAGCAGTTCTTC; CDR3 protein: CASSPGLAEDNEQFF; clone size: many; D gene: -; V gene: TRBV5-1; CDR3 length: 15; J gene: TRBJ2-1
CDR3 DNA: TGTGCCAGTAGACCCGGGGACGGGAAAGACTATGGCTACACCTTC; CDR3 protein: CASRPGDGKDYGYTF; clone size: many; D gene: -; V gene: TRBV19; CDR3 length: 15; J gene: TRBJ1-2
CDR3 DNA: TGTGCCTGGAGTTTTTACGGGGAGCTGTTTTTT; CDR3 protein: CAWSFYGELFF; clone size: many; D gene: -; V gene: TRBV30; CDR3 length: 11; J gene: TRBJ2-2
CDR3 DNA: TGTGCCAGCAGTGAGGCCCCTGGACAGGGTAGGGGCAATGAGCAGTTCTTC; CDR3 protein: CASSEAPGQGRGNEQFF; clone size: -; D gene: TRBD1; V gene: TRBV25-1; CDR3 length: 17; J gene: TRBJ2-1
CDR3 DNA: TGTGCCAGCAGACCCGGACAGGGGATGAACACTGAAGCTTTCTTT; CDR3 protein: CASRPGQGMNTEAFF; clone size: many; D gene: TRBD1; V gene: TRBV6-1; CDR3 length: 15; J gene: TRBJ1-1
CDR3 DNA: TGCAGTGCTAGGGGCACCGCAGGGAAGGAACTCTACGAGCAGTACTTC; CDR3 protein: CSARGTAGKELYEQYF; clone size: many; D gene: -; V gene: TRBV20-1; CDR3 length: 16; J gene: TRBJ2-7
CDR3 DNA: TGTGCCAGCAGCCAAGGAACGAGAACCGGGGAGCTGTTTTTT; CDR3 protein: CASSQGTRTGELFF; clone size: -; D gene: -; V gene: TRBV3-1; CDR3 length: 14; J gene: TRBJ2-2
CDR3 DNA: TGTGCCTGGAGTGTACAGAGTCTCACCGGGGAGCTGTTTTTT; CDR3 protein: CAWSVQSLTGELFF; clone size: many; D gene: -; V gene: TRBV30; CDR3 length: 14; J gene: TRBJ2-2
CDR3 DNA: TGTGCCAGCACTGACTACCATTATGGCTACACCTTC; CDR3 protein: CASTDYHYGYTF; clone size: many; D gene: -; V gene: TRBV28; CDR3 length: 12; J gene: TRBJ1-2
CDR3 DNA: TGTGCCAGTAGTCCGAGACAGGGGAATTCCGGGGAGCTGTTTTTT; CDR3 protein: CASSPRQGNSGELFF; clone size: -; D gene: TRBD1; V gene: TRBV19; CDR3 length: 15; J gene: TRBJ2-2
CDR3 DNA: TGTGCCTGGAGTGTCGGTACAGGGGGCTCCTACGAGCAGTACTTC; CDR3 protein: CAWSVGTGGSYEQYF; clone size: many; D gene: TRBD1; V gene: TRBV30; CDR3 length: 15; J gene: TRBJ2-7
CDR3 DNA: TGTGCCAGCAGTCCCTTTGGGGGCCAGCGGCAGTTCTTC; CDR3 protein: CASSPFGGQRQFF; clone size: many; D gene: -; V gene: TRBV28; CDR3 length: 13; J gene: TRBJ2-1
CDR3 DNA: TGTGCCAGCAGTGAGTCAGGGGCACCCGCGAACACCGGGGAGCTGTTTTTT; CDR3 protein: CASSESGAPANTGELFF; clone size: -; D gene: -; V gene: TRBV2; CDR3 length: 17; J gene: TRBJ2-2
CDR3 DNA: TGCAGCGTTGTAGGAGACCCTACGGGAAACATTCAGTACTTC; CDR3 protein: CSVVGDPTGNIQYF; clone size: -; D gene: -; V gene: TRBV29-1; CDR3 length: 14; J gene: TRBJ2-4
CDR3 DNA: TGTGCCACCAGTGATCCGAACCCGCGGGAGGGCCTTACAGATACGCAGTATTTT; CDR3 protein: CATSDPNPREGLTDTQYF; clone size: few; D gene: TRBD2; V gene: TRBV24-1; CDR3 length: 18; J gene: TRBJ2-3
CDR3 DNA: TGTGCCAGCAGTGAAGCAAAGGGGTTGCGGGAAAAACTGTTTTTT; CDR3 protein: CASSEAKGLREKLFF; clone size: many; D gene: -; V gene: TRBV6-1; CDR3 length: 15; J gene: TRBJ1-4
CDR3 DNA: TGTGCCAGCAGTTTAAGTGGGACAGGGGGCGGAGGGAACATTCAGTACTTC; CDR3 protein: CASSLSGTGGGGNIQYF; clone size: -; D gene: TRBD1; V gene: TRBV27; CDR3 length: 17; J gene: TRBJ2-4
CDR3 DNA: TGTGCCAGCAGTGATACACTGAGGGGTCAGCCCCAGCATTTT; CDR3 protein: CASSDTLRGQPQHF; clone size: few; D gene: -; V gene: TRBV9; CDR3 length: 14; J gene: TRBJ1-5
CDR3 DNA: TGTGCCTGGAGTGGGCCAGGGGTCAAGAACACTGAAGCTTTCTTT; CDR3 protein: CAWSGPGVKNTEAFF; clone size: many; D gene: -; V gene: TRBV30; CDR3 length: 15; J gene: TRBJ1-1
CDR3 DNA: TGTGCCAGTAGTATTCTTGCTCCGGGACCACGGACCGAAGAAGGCACAGATACGCAGTATTTT; CDR3 protein: CASSILAPGPRTEEGTDTQYF; clone size: -; D gene: -; V gene: TRBV19; CDR3 length: 21; J gene: TRBJ2-3
CDR3 DNA: TGTGCCAGCAGCCAAGGCAGGATGAACACTGAAGCTTTCTTT; CDR3 protein: CASSQGRMNTEAFF; clone size: few; D gene: -; V gene: TRBV14; CDR3 length: 14; J gene: TRBJ1-1
CDR3 DNA: TGTGCCAGCACACACAGGGAAAGCTCCTACAATGAGCAGTTCTTC; CDR3 protein: CASTHRESSYNEQFF; clone size: few; D gene: -; V gene: TRBV7-9; CDR3 length: 15; J gene: TRBJ2-1